This T cell receptor beta chain stems from a study of CD4+ T cells in melanoma. A word on this clone: Its antigen is undetermined.

Study conclusions and caveats: In melanoma, neoantigen-specific CD4+ T cells reportedly differed in differentiation state. A reported correlation linked neoantigen-specific CD4+ T cells to CD8+, macrophage and B cell function.

Using immunoSEQ multiplex PCR, the repertoire was profiled, and TCRdb retains in-frame clones only, with some absent. The sample has 20,000 to 25,000 clones; around four fifths are singletons. The CDR3 contains 16 residues. Germline trimming cut 4 bases from V and 6 bases from J; bases unmatched to any gene: 11. From germline, CDR1 is KGHSH and CDR2 LQKENI. The receptor was isolated from a human donor with melanoma. The V and J genes are TRBV18 and TRBJ2-1; 8 positions match TRBD2. The CDR3 DNA sequence: TGTGCCAGCTCACTTACTATGACGGGGGGGCTCAATGAGCAGTTCTTC. Translating gives CASSLTMTGGLNEQFF.